Each of the 27 T cell receptor beta chains below was sequenced from the same sample in a study of T cell responses to AZD1222 COVID-19 vaccine. Produced via immunoSEQ multiplex PCR; TCRdb's table is partial and in-frame only. The data contain 100,000 to 150,000 clones, 80% to 90% of them singletons. Specimen: peripheral blood, collected on day 0 of AZD1222 vaccination. The receptors derive from an adult in good health.

This clone showed up just once. V and J are TRBV24-1 and TRBJ2-1; D assignment may be TRBD1 or TRBD2 (6 bases each). The CDR3 runs to 15 residues. CDR1 KGHDR and CDR2 SFDVKD come from the germline V gene. The V gene lost 5 bases and the J gene lost 0 bases, with 10 bases spanning the gap. The CDR3 nucleotides read TGTGCCACCAGTGGGGGGGCAGCCTCCTACAATGAGCAGTTCTTC. Protein: CATSGGAASYNEQFF.

The chain recombines TRBV27 with TRBJ1-6, with D perhaps TRBD1 (6 bases). V lost 3 bases, J lost 3 bases, and 12 bases lay in between. The CDR3 contains 16 residues. Germline CDR1 and CDR2: MNHEY and SMNVEV (reference sequence). The CDR3 nucleotides are TGTGCCAGCAGTTTCGAGGGGGTAAACTATAATTCACCCCTCCACTTT. This codes for CASSFEGVNYNSPLHF.

The chain couples TRBV28 to TRBJ1-5, with TRBD1 as a possible D gene (6 bases). CDR3 length: 16 amino acids. Germline loops: CDR1 MDHEN, CDR2 SYDVKM. The V gene lost 7 bases and the J gene lost 7 bases, with 23 bases spanning the gap. DNA for the CDR3: TGTGCCAGCACCAAAGGGTCAGGGGCCGGGGGGCAGCCCCAGCATTTT. Amino acid sequence: CASTKGSGAGGQPQHF.

The CDR3 sequence is CATSPPSGSSYNEQFF. CDR3 coding DNA: TGTGCCACCAGCCCACCTAGCGGGAGCTCCTACAATGAGCAGTTCTTC. The V and J genes are TRBV24-1 and TRBJ2-1; 10 nucleotides line up with TRBD2. Trimming cost V 7 bases and J 0 bases; bases outside gene matches: 5. Germline V gene sequence: CDR1 KGHDR, CDR2 SFDVKD. The CDR3 loop spans 16 amino acids.

This clone showed up just a few times. The gene calls are TRBV7-2 and TRBJ1-2, with D tentatively TRBD1 (6 bases). The CDR3 runs to 14 residues. Trimming left V 5 bases short and J 4 bases short, with 14 bases between. Per the germline V gene, CDR1 is SGHTA and CDR2 is FQGNSA. CDR3 loop: CASSQRQDTYGYTF. CDR3 nucleotides: TGTGCCAGCAGCCAAAGACAGGATACCTATGGCTACACCTTC.

The J gene is TRBJ2-1, the V gene TRBV6-4, with D possibly TRBD2 on 6 matching bases. The CDR3 length is 16 residues. The germline V gene has CDR1 MRHNA and CDR2 SNTAGT. Trimming stripped 5 bases from V and 0 bases from J, with 14 bases between. CDR3 coding DNA: TGTGCCAGCAGTTCTCTCGGGGGTAGCTCCTACAATGAGCAGTTCTTC. Translating gives CASSSLGGSSYNEQFF.

The CDR3: CATSRRTANTEAFF. In DNA form, the CDR3 reads TGTGCCACCTCTAGGAGGACAGCTAACACTGAAGCTTTCTTT. This chain uses TRBV19 with TRBJ1-1; tentative D call: TRBD1 (6 bases). Germline V CDR1 and CDR2: LNHDA, SQIVND (reference sequence). The V end was cut by 10 bases, the J end by 2 bases, with 17 bases between. The CDR3 is 14 amino acids.

V is TRBV29-1 and J is TRBJ2-2, with 13 bases matching TRBD2. From germline, CDR1 is SQVTM and CDR2 ANQGSEA. The CDR3 covers 14 residues. After removal of 6 bases from V and 5 bases from J, the junction contained 3 bases not matched to a gene. The CDR3 protein is CSVKTSGGTGELFF. CDR3 in DNA: TGCAGCGTGAAGACTAGCGGGGGGACCGGGGAGCTGTTTTTT.

V gene TRBV27 combines with J gene TRBJ2-7; 11 nucleotides match TRBD1. Trimming took 5 bases from V and 3 from J; bases not matched to a gene: 6. Germline V lookup: CDR1 MNHEY, CDR2 SMNVEV (reference sequence). The CDR3 loop spans 15 amino acids. CDR3 bases: TGTGCCAGCAGTAGCCGGGACAGGGGGTTCTACGAGCAGTACTTC. It yields the protein CASSSRDRGFYEQYF.

Only one count was recorded for this clone. The chain recombines TRBV11-2 with TRBJ1-3; D gene uncertain. Germline V gene lookup returns CDR1 SGHAT and CDR2 FQNNGV. CDR3 length: 15 amino acids. V gave up 2 bases and J gave up 0 bases, with 8 bases separating them. CDR3 residues: CASSLNHYSGNTIYF. DNA for the CDR3: TGTGCCAGCAGCTTAAACCACTACTCTGGAAACACCATATATTTT.

This chain connects TRBV28 to TRBJ2-5; 8 bases align to TRBD1. The CDR3 runs 16 residues. The J segment lost 1 base and the V segment lost 0 bases, leaving 4 bases of the junction unmatched. CDR1 is MDHEN, CDR2 SYDVKM, per germline. The CDR3: CASSLWRQGFQETQYF. Written as DNA, the CDR3 is TGTGCCAGCAGTTTATGGAGACAGGGGTTCCAAGAGACCCAGTACTTC. The whole variable domain, remainder taken from reference TRBV28 and TRBJ2-5, is DVKVTQSSRYLVKRTGEKVFLECVQDMDHENMFWYRQDPGLGLRLIYFSYDVKMKEKGDIPEGYSVSREKKERFSLILESASTNQTSMYLCASSLWRQGFQETQYFGPGTRLLVL.

The chain carries TRBV21-1 and TRBJ1-1; the table's D call of TRBD1 was not tested on the DNA. TRBV21-1 is a pseudogene. This CDR3 is built from 19 residues. The CDR3 DNA is TGTGCCAGCAGCAAAGGTAAGATAAGAACAGGGGGCATTCACACTGAAGCTTTCTTT. Translated, it gives CASSKGKIRTGGIHTEAFF.

Of note for this clone: A junction boundary mismatches the germline segment, possibly from a read error. The V call is TRBV11-2, the J call TRBJ2-7; 9 bases map to TRBD1. The CDR3 totals 15 residues. The germline V gene has CDR1 SGHAT and CDR2 FQNNGV. The CDR3 spells CASSVDPGQGYEQYF. The DNA of the CDR3 is TGTGCCAGCAGCGTAGACCCGGGACAGGGTTACGAGCAGTACTTC.

A remark on this clone: An end of the junction does not agree with germline; a read error may underlie this. The chain carries TRBV7-9 and TRBJ2-3, with unresolved D. Germline CDR1 and CDR2: SEHNR and FQNEAQ (reference sequence). CDR3 length: 12 residues. The CDR3 coding sequence is TGTGCCAGCAGGTTAGGTGCAGATACGCAGTATTTT. Amino acids: CASRLGADTQYF.

This chain uses TRBV10-3 with TRBJ2-7; 9 nucleotides match TRBD1. V gave up 5 bases and J gave up 3 bases; unmatched junction bases: 2. The CDR3 has 13 residues. The germline V gene encodes CDR1 ENHRY and CDR2 SYGVKD. The CDR3 here is CAISPGQGYEQYF. DNA of the CDR3: TGTGCCATCAGTCCGGGACAGGGCTACGAGCAGTACTTC.

The chain uses TRBV6-5 and TRBJ1-4, with 7 nucleotides matching TRBD1. Germline CDR1 and CDR2: MNHEY and SVGAGI. The V and J ends lost 5 bases and 7 bases, in that order; junction bases with no gene match: 7. CDR3 length equals 14 residues. The DNA of the CDR3 is TGTGCCAGCAGTCCGGGACAGTCGACTGAAAAACTGTTTTTT. Protein sequence: CASSPGQSTEKLFF.

V gene TRBV5-1 combines with J gene TRBJ2-7, with a possible D match to TRBD1 (6 bases). With 2 bases removed from V and 3 bases from J, the gap between germline ends came to 12 bases. CDR1 and CDR2 (germline): SGHRS, YFSETQ. The CDR3 is 14 amino acids. The DNA of the CDR3 is TGCGCCAGCAGCTTCGGGACATTATTCTACGAGCAGTACTTC. Protein: CASSFGTLFYEQYF.

The chain has TRBV3-1 (or the pseudogene TRBV3-2) and TRBJ2-5; D is possibly TRBD2 (5 bases). Germline V gene lookup returns CDR1 LGHDT and CDR2 YNNKEL (reference sequence). This CDR3 region has 16 residues. V shed 3 bases and J shed 4 bases, with 18 bases lying between them. CDR3 coding DNA: TGTGCCAGCAGCCACTCAGGCGGGCGAAGAGGAGAGACCCAGTACTTC. Encoded protein: CASSHSGGRRGETQYF.

This chain joins TRBV9 and TRBJ1-4, with D possibly TRBD1 on 6 matching bases. Germline lookup yields CDR1 SGDLS and CDR2 YYNGEE. The length of the CDR3 is 15 residues. V was trimmed by 0 bases and J by 7 bases, leaving 13 bases between them. For the CDR3, the DNA is TGTGCCAGCAGCGTAGGGGGGGCCGAGGGTGAAAAACTGTTTTTT. This translates into CASSVGGAEGEKLFF.

This clone has just one count. The chain is built from TRBV5-1 and TRBJ2-7; 7 bases fit TRBD1. From germline, CDR1 is SGHRS and CDR2 YFSETQ. CDR3 size: 14 residues. V shed 2 bases and J 4 bases; nucleotides not matched to a gene: 6. CDR3: CASSLGGREYEQYF. DNA of the CDR3: TGCGCCAGCAGCTTAGGGGGCAGGGAGTACGAGCAGTACTTC.

J is TRBJ1-6 and V is TRBV7-3, with no clear D. Germline lookup yields CDR1 SGHTA and CDR2 FQGTGA. The length of the CDR3 is 13 residues. V lost 5 bases and J 0 bases, leaving 2 bases between the germline ends. This CDR3 reads CASSVSYNSPLHF. DNA of the CDR3: TGTGCCAGCAGCGTCTCCTATAATTCACCCCTCCACTTT.

This chain uses TRBV15 with TRBJ1-1; D possibly corresponds to TRBD1 (5 bases). CDR3 size: 15 residues. CDR1 and CDR2 (germline): LNHNV, YYDKDF (reference sequence). The V gene lost 3 bases and the J gene lost 4 bases, with 15 bases spanning the gap. The CDR3 loop reads CATSSFFAGSTEAFF. CDR3 DNA sequence: TGTGCCACCAGCAGTTTTTTCGCAGGGAGCACTGAAGCTTTCTTT.

The chain combines TRBV6-5 with TRBJ1-1; D ambiguous. V was cut by 6 bases and J by 1 base, with 9 bases left in between. Germline values: CDR1 MNHEY, CDR2 SVGAGI. The CDR3 has 13 amino acids. The CDR3 loop is CASRPGGNTEAFF. The CDR3 DNA is TGTGCCAGCAGACCAGGAGGGAACACTGAAGCTTTCTTT.

The chain couples TRBV4-1 to TRBJ1-3; D ambiguous. V was trimmed by 5 bases and J by 11 bases, leaving 19 bases between them. The CDR3 contains 14 residues. Germline V gene data show CDR1 as MGHRA and CDR2 as YSYEKL. The CDR3 spells CASSDHSVSRAIYF. CDR3 in DNA: TGCGCCAGCAGCGACCACTCCGTTTCCCGCGCCATATATTTT.

J is TRBJ1-6 and V is TRBV2; tentative D call: TRBD1 (5 bases). V was shortened by 4 bases and J by 13 bases, with 17 bases between the two germline ends. The CDR3 spans 14 residues. The germline CDR1 and CDR2 sequences are SNHLY and FYNNEI. CDR3 region: CASSAGRGPFPLHF. The CDR3 region has the DNA TGTGCCAGCAGTGCCGGAAGGGGTCCCTTTCCCCTCCACTTT.

The chain recombines TRBV6-6 with TRBJ1-2; D unclear. V was cut by 4 bases and J by 0 bases, with 9 bases left in between. The CDR3 has 14 residues. Germline CDR1 is MNHNY and CDR2 is SVGAGI (reference sequence). The CDR3 nucleotides are TGTGCCAGCAGTTCGGGGATGTCTAACTATGGCTACACCTTC. Residues: CASSSGMSNYGYTF.

J is TRBJ1-5 and V is TRBV7-2; 7 bases align to TRBD1. Trimming at V came to 5 bases and at J to 5 bases, leaving 6 bases not matched to a gene. CDR3 length: 14 amino acids. Germline CDR1 SGHTA, CDR2 FQGNSA. The CDR3 DNA reads as TGTGCCAGCAGCCCGAACAGGGGAGATCAGCCCCAGCATTTT. This gives the protein CASSPNRGDQPQHF.